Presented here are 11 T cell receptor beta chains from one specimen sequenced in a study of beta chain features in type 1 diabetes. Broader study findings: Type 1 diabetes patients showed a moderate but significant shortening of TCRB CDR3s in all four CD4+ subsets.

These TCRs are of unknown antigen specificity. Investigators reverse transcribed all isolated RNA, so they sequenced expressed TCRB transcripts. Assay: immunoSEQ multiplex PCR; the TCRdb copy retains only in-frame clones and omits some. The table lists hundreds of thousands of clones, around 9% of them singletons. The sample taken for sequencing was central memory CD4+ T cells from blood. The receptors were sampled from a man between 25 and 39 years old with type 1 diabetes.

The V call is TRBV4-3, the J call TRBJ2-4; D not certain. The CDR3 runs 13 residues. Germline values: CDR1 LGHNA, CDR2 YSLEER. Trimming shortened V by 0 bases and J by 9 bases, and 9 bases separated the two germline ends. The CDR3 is CASSQDEDRIQYF. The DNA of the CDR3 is TGCGCCAGCAGCCAAGATGAAGATCGCATTCAGTACTTC.

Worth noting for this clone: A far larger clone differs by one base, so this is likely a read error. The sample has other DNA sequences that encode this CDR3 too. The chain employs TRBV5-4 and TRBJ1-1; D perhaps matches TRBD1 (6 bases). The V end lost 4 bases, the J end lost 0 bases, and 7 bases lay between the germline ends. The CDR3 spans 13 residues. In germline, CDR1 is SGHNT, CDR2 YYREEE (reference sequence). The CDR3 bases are TGTGCCAGCAGCGGACAGATGAACACTGAAGCTTTCTTT. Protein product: CASSGQMNTEAFF.

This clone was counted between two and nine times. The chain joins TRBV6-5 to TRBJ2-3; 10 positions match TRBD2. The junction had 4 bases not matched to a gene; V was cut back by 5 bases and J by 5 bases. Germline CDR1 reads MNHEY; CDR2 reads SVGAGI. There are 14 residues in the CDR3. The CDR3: CASSLAGVGDTQYF. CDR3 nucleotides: TGTGCCAGCAGTCTAGCGGGGGTTGGAGATACGCAGTATTTT.

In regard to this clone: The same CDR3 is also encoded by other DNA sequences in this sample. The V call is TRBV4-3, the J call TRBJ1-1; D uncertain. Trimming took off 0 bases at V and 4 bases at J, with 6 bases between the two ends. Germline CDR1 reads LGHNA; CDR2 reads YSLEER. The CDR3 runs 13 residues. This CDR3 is CASSQDLGTEAFF. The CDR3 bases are TGCGCCAGCAGCCAAGACCTGGGCACTGAAGCTTTCTTT.

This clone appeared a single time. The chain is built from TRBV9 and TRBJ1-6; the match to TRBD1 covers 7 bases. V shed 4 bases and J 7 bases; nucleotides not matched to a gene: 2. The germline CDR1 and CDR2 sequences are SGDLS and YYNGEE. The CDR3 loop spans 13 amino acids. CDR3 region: CASSRDSNSPLHF. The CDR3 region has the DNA TGTGCCAGCAGCCGGGACAGCAATTCACCCCTCCACTTT.

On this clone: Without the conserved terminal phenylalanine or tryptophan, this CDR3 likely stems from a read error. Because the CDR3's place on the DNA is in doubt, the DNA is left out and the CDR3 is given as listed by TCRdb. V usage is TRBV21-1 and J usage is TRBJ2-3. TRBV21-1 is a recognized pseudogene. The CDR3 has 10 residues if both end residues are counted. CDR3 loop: CASSNRTCTI.

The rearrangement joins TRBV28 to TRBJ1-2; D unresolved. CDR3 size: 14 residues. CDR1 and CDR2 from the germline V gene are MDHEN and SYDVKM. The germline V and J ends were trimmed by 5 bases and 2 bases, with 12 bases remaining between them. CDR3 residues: CASSLFTQNYGYTF. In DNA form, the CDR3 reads TGTGCCAGCAGTCTGTTCACACAAAACTATGGCTACACCTTC.

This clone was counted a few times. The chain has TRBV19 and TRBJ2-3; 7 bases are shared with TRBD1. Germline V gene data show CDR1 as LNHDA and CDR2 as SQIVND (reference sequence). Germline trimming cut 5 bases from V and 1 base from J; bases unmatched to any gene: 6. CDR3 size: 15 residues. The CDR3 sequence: CASSFPGTGTDTQYF. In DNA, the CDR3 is TGTGCCAGTAGTTTCCCCGGGACAGGCACAGATACGCAGTATTTT.

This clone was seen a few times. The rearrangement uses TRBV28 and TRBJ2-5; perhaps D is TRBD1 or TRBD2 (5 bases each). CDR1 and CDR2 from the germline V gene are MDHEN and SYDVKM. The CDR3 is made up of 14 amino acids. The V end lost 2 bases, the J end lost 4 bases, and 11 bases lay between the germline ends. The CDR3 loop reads CASSLEGRGETQYF. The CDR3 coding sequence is TGTGCCAGCAGTTTAGAGGGGCGCGGAGAGACCCAGTACTTC.

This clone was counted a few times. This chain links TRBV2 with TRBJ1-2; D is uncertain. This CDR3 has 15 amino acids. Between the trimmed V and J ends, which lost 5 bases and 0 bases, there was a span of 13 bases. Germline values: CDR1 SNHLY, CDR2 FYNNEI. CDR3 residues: CASSKQYQPNYGYTF. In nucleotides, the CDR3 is TGTGCCAGCAGTAAACAGTATCAGCCTAACTATGGCTACACCTTC.

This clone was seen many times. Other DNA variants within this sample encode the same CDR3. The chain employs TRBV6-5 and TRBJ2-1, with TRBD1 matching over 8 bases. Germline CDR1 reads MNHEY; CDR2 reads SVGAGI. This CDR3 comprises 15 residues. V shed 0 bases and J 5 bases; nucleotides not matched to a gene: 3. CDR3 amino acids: CASSYSGQGNNEQFF. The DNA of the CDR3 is TGTGCCAGCAGTTACTCTGGACAGGGCAACAATGAGCAGTTCTTC.